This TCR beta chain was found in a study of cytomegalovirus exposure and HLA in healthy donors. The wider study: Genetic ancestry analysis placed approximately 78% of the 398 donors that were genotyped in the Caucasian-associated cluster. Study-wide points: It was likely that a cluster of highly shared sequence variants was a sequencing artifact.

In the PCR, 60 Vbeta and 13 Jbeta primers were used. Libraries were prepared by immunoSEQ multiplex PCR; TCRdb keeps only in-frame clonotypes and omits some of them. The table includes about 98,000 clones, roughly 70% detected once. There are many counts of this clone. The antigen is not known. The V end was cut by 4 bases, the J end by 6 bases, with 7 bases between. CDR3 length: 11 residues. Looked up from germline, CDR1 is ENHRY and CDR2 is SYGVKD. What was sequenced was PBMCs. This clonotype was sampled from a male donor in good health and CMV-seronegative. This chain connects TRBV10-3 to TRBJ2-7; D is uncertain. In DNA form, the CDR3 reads TGTGCCATCAGTGGGTCCGGCGAGCAGTACTTC. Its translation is CAISGSGEQYF.